The 17 T cell receptor beta chains below were found in one sample sequenced in a study of tumor-infiltrating lymphocytes in primary liver carcinoma (TCRdb year 2017). Data came from an Illumina HiSeq 2500. A constant-region primer and ProtoScript II reverse transcriptase were used to reverse-transcribe TCRbeta-specific cDNA from approximately 500 ng total RNA. TCRbeta libraries were built with three nested multiplex PCR rounds, a slightly modified ARM-PCR procedure. Each of the first two PCR rounds ran for approximately 9 cycles using multiplex TRBV1-TRBV30 forward primers together with a Cbeta reverse primer. In-frame beta chains were kept once TCRdb had trimmed the public reads at Q25 with fastp and called clones with MiXCR. Each CDR3 protein gets just one entry, which takes the most common genes and DNA from the rows behind it. A total of approximately 330,000 distinct CDR3 sequences appear in this sample, less than 65% of them only once. Of the sample, about 6.1% falls within the top ten clones.

RNA from unsorted whole blood was extracted with TRIzol reagent, and germline DNA was obtained with the DNeasy Blood & Tissue kit. What was sequenced was peripheral blood. These receptors all stem from a man between 35 and 55 years old with primary liver carcinoma and hepatitis B virus infection.

The chain employs TRBV11-2 and TRBJ2-2, with D unresolved. V dropped 7 bases and J dropped 5 bases, with 20 bases sitting between them. The germline V gene encodes CDR1 SGHAT and CDR2 FQNNGV. This CDR3 spans 16 amino acids. CDR3 residues: CASTPAYLRLTGELFF. The CDR3 nucleotides read TGTGCCAGCACACCAGCTTACCTAAGGTTGACCGGGGAGCTGTTTTTT.

In the case of this clonotype: Its ends do not fully match the called genes, so a read error is possible. The rearrangement uses TRBV4-1 and TRBJ2-7; the D gene is possibly TRBD2 (6 bases). CDR1 is MGHRA, CDR2 YSYEKL, per germline. This CDR3 has 15 residues. The CDR3 loop is CASSQRSGVPYKQYF. In DNA, the CDR3 is TGCGCCAGCAGCCAACGTTCGGGAGTGCCCTACAAGCAGTACTTC.

In regard to this clonotype: It may be a read error: a sequence one base away is much more abundant. V is TRBV30 and J is TRBJ2-7, with D perhaps matching TRBD2 (6 bases). Germline V lookup: CDR1 GTSNPN, CDR2 SVGIG (reference sequence). Trimming pared 2 bases from V and 6 bases from J, leaving 11 bases between. This CDR3 comprises 12 residues. This chain's CDR3 is CAWSTCGIEQYF. The CDR3 DNA reads as TGTGCCTGGAGTACCTGCGGGATCGAGCAGTACTTC.

To note about this clonotype: A much larger clone lies one base from this, so it may be a read error. This chain joins TRBV6-1 and TRBJ2-2; D may be TRBD2 (5 bases). Germline CDR1 is MNHNS and CDR2 is SASEGT. The length of the CDR3 is 14 residues. V was shortened by 7 bases and J by 2 bases, with 11 bases between the two germline ends. The CDR3 DNA follows: TGTGCCAGCAATGTAGGAGGAAACACCGGGGAGCTGTTTTTT. This gives the protein CASNVGGNTGELFF.

This clonotype was seen ten or more times. This chain's CDR3 is CSVNRVISGGETRPGDTQYF. Written as DNA, the CDR3 is TGCAGCGTTAATCGAGTTATCTCAGGGGGCGAGACTAGGCCAGGGGATACGCAGTATTTT. The V gene is TRBV29-1, the J gene TRBJ2-3, with 8 bases that match TRBD1. The CDR3 has 20 residues. With 5 bases clipped from V and 6 bases from J, the junction kept 28 bases outside the gene matches. Looked up from germline, CDR1 is SQVTM and CDR2 is ANQGSEA.

Details on this clonotype: This may come from a read error, since a much larger clone is one base off. The chain recombines TRBV6-5 with TRBJ1-1; weak D call: TRBD1 (5 bases). CDR3 length: 15 residues. The V gene lost 6 bases and the J gene lost 4 bases, with 18 bases spanning the gap. CDR1 MNHEY and CDR2 SVGAGI come from the germline V gene. CDR3 loop: CASRDPGRGVTEAFF. DNA for the CDR3: TGTGCCAGCAGGGACCCCGGGAGGGGCGTCACTGAAGCTTTCTTT.

As to this clonotype: A junction boundary mismatches the germline segment, possibly from a read error. V gene TRBV29-1 combines with J gene TRBJ2-5; the D gene is possibly TRBD2 (5 bases). Germline assignment: CDR1 SQVTM and CDR2 ANQGSEA. CDR3 length: 11 residues. The CDR3 sequence: CSVAALEAQYF. CDR3 DNA sequence: TGCAGCGTGGCGGCATTGGAGGCCCAGTACTTT.

A note on this clonotype: The junction differs from germline at one of its ends, possibly a read error. This chain uses TRBV4-1 with TRBJ2-1; no firm D call. Germline V gene lookup returns CDR1 MGHRA and CDR2 YSYEKL. The CDR3 is 18 residues long. Here the CDR3 reads CTSSQCLSGYQDYNEQFF. The CDR3 DNA sequence: TGCACCAGCAGCCAATGCTTAAGTGGCTACCAAGACTACAATGAGCAGTTCTTC.

The rearrangement uses TRBV4-2 and TRBJ2-7, with TRBD1 as a possible D gene (7 bases). Germline-derived CDR1 and CDR2 are LGHNA and YNFKEQ. Trimming took 0 bases from V and 9 from J, leaving 12 bases between them. CDR3 length: 13 amino acids. CDR3 region: CASSQDRGERQYF. The DNA for the CDR3 is TGTGCCAGCAGCCAAGACAGGGGGGAGAGGCAGTACTTC.

This clonotype was observed once. One end of the junction fails to match germline, which may point to a read error. V gene TRBV11-1 combines with J gene TRBJ2-3; 7 bases map to TRBD2. CDR3 size: 14 residues. Germline-derived CDR1 and CDR2 are SGHAT and FQDESV (reference sequence). Here the CDR3 reads CASSLRQRAGESHF. The CDR3 nucleotides are TGTGCCAGCAGCTTAAGGCAACGTGCGGGAGAGTCACACTTT.

This clonotype was counted at least ten times. The chain employs TRBV7-9 and TRBJ2-7; D is possibly TRBD1 (7 bases). The germline gives CDR1 SEHNR, CDR2 FQNEAQ (reference sequence). With 5 bases removed from V and 6 bases from J, the gap between germline ends came to 14 bases. The CDR3 covers 13 residues. The CDR3: CASSERQGGEQYF. The CDR3 DNA is TGTGCCAGCAGCGAACGACAGGGAGGCGAGCAGTACTTC.

For this clonotype: One junction end disagrees with the germline gene, perhaps due to a read error. The chain combines TRBV4-2 with TRBJ2-1; no definite D call. The CDR3 has 15 residues. CDR1 is LGHNA and CDR2 is YNFKEQ in the germline V gene. The CDR3 spells CAGSQEMNSYNEQSF. The CDR3 bases are TGCGCCGGCAGCCAAGAGATGAACTCCTACAATGAGCAGTCCTTC.

This clonotype has just one count. At one of its ends the junction is not consistent with the germline gene, which may arise from a read error. CDR3 DNA sequence: TGTTCCAGCAGTTACGGGACAGGGACGAACACAGAAGCTTTCTTT. Its protein is CSSSYGTGTNTEAFF. The chain is built from TRBV6-6 and TRBJ1-1, with 9 bases identical to TRBD1. From germline, CDR1 is MNHNY and CDR2 SVGAGI (reference sequence). There are 15 residues in the CDR3.

Comments on this clonotype: At one of its ends the junction is not consistent with the germline gene, which may arise from a read error. The rearrangement uses TRBV7-9 and TRBJ2-5, with D uncertain. The CDR3 length is 11 residues. The germline V gene encodes CDR1 SEHNR and CDR2 FQNEAQ (reference sequence). The CDR3 loop reads CANSLKETQYF. The CDR3, as DNA: TGTGCCAACAGCCTGAAAGAGACCCAGTACTTC.

This clonotype was recorded at least ten times. The V gene is TRBV10-3, the J gene TRBJ2-6; tentatively, D is TRBD2 (5 bases). The germline CDR1 and CDR2 sequences are ENHRY and SYGVKD. Trimming removed 10 bases from V and 0 bases from J, with 13 bases in between. The CDR3 consists of 15 residues. The CDR3 nucleotides read TGTGCCACCAGCGGACGACTCTCTGGGGCCAACGTCCTGACTTTC. It yields the protein CATSGRLSGANVLTF.

The chain links TRBV2 to TRBJ1-2; D is perhaps TRBD1 (5 bases). Deletions cut 7 bases from V and 4 bases from J, with 16 bases between. Germline CDR1 reads SNHLY; CDR2 reads FYNNEI. The CDR3 has 14 amino acids. In DNA form, the CDR3 reads TGTGCCAGCACCCAGGGAGAGGGAATCTATGGCTACACCTTC. This sequence encodes CASTQGEGIYGYTF.

There are many counts of this clonotype. V usage is TRBV6-2 or TRBV6-3 and J usage is TRBJ2-3, with TRBD2 matching 10 bases. The length of the CDR3 is 16 residues. Looked up from germline, CDR1 is MNHEY and CDR2 is SVGEGT. The ends lost 2 bases at V and 6 bases at J; junction bases unmatched: 8. CDR3 nucleotides: TGTGCCAGCAGTTACGTGTCTAGCGGGAGTCCTGATACGCAGTATTTT. It codes for CASSYVSSGSPDTQYF.